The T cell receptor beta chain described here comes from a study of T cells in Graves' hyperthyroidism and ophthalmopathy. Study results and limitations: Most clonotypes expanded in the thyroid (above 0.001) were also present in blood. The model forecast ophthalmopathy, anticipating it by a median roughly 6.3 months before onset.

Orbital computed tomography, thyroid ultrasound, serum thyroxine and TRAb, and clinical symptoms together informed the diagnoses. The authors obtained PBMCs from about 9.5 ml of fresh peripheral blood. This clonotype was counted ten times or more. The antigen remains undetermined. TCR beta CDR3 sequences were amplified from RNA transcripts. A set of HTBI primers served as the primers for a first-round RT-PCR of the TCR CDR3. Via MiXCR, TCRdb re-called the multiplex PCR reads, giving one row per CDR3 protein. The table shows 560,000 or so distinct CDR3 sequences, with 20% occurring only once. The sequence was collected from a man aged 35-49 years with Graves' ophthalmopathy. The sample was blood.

The CDR3 DNA reads TGTGCCACCAGCAGAGCCCAGGCGGGCGAAAAACTGTTTTTT. Amino acids: CATSRAQAGEKLFF. The chain carries TRBV15 and TRBJ1-4, with D hard to call. Deletions cut 1 base from V and 8 bases from J, with 11 bases between. This CDR3 comprises 14 residues. Germline V gene sequence: CDR1 LNHNV, CDR2 YYDKDF (reference sequence).